One and the same sample provided the 7 T cell receptor beta chains below, sequenced in a study of cytomegalovirus exposure and HLA in healthy donors. A multiplex PCR was run with 60 Vbeta primers and 13 Jbeta primers. Sequencing used immunoSEQ multiplex PCR; TCRdb keeps in-frame clones, though not all of them. Of hundreds of thousands of clones in the sample, over 75% are singletons; the top ten hold 0.22%. Sequenced: PBMCs. The receptors here all came from a girl aged 2 to 9 in good health and CMV-seronegative.

The chain links TRBV30 to TRBJ1-5; D uncertain. CDR3 length: 14 residues. CDR1 is GTSNPN, CDR2 SVGIG, per germline (reference sequence). The V and J ends lost 0 bases and 5 bases respectively, with 11 bases between them. CDR3 residues: CAWSVGTGYQPQHF. In nucleotides, the CDR3 is TGTGCCTGGAGTGTGGGAACGGGATATCAGCCCCAGCATTTT.

Turning to this clone: Sequence at one end of the junction differs from germline and may be a read error. V and J are TRBV27 and TRBJ1-4, with a possible D match to TRBD1 (5 bases). The CDR3 has 16 amino acids. CDR1 is MNHEY and CDR2 is SMNVEV in the germline V gene (reference sequence). The CDR3 nucleotides are TGTGCCAGCCGCTCCTGGAAACGGACAACTCATGAAAAACTGTTTTTT. Its translation: CASRSWKRTTHEKLFF.

V is TRBV21-1 and J is TRBJ2-7; TRBD1 was called by the table and not checked on the DNA. TRBV21-1 is a known pseudogene. This CDR3 spans 16 amino acids. The CDR3, as DNA: TGTGCCAGCAGCAAAGAAGGAGAGGCAGGGTCTTCGGAGCAGTACTTC. This encodes CASSKEGEAGSSEQYF.

The chain uses TRBV5-1 and TRBJ1-1, with 9 bases matching TRBD1. The CDR3 is 16 residues long. Germline V gives CDR1 SGHRS, CDR2 YFSETQ. The J segment lost 1 base and the V segment lost 5 bases, leaving 9 bases of the junction unmatched. CDR3: CASRERPGQGNTEAFF. CDR3 in DNA: TGCGCCAGCAGGGAGAGACCGGGACAGGGGAACACTGAAGCTTTCTTT.

The V gene is TRBV5-6, the J gene TRBJ2-1; 7 nucleotides match TRBD1. Trimming took 4 bases from V and 6 from J; bases not matched to a gene: 7. Germline CDR1 reads SGHDT; CDR2 reads YYEEEE. The CDR3 is 14 amino acids. In DNA, the CDR3 is TGTGCCAGCAGCGCACTGGGACAGTTCAATGAGCAGTTCTTC. Its translation: CASSALGQFNEQFF.

V and J are TRBV27 and TRBJ1-1; D call uncertain. Germline-derived CDR1 and CDR2 are MNHEY and SMNVEV (reference sequence). The CDR3 consists of 13 residues. The V end lost 6 bases, the J end lost 3 bases, and 11 bases lay between the germline ends. The CDR3 sequence: CASSPGWDTEAFF. CDR3 sequence (DNA): TGTGCCAGCAGCCCGGGGTGGGACACTGAAGCTTTCTTT.

V gene TRBV6-5 combines with J gene TRBJ2-1; 11 nucleotides align to TRBD2. V lost 4 bases, J lost 8 bases, and 10 bases stayed unmatched. The V gene's germline CDR1 is MNHEY and CDR2 SVGAGI. The CDR3 contains 16 residues. This chain's CDR3 is CASSSLTSGRLHEQFF. DNA of the CDR3: TGTGCCAGCAGTTCGTTAACTAGCGGGAGATTACATGAGCAGTTCTTC.